This T cell receptor (beta chain) was captured by sequencing in a study of response to subunit inactivated influenza vaccine. This clonotype was seen a handful of times. A single record per CDR3 protein comes from TCRdb applying MiXCR to the RT-PCR reads. The table lists 650,000 or so distinct CDR3 sequences, 14% of them singletons. V was clipped by 6 bases and J by 7 bases; unmatched bases: 8. This CDR3 region has 14 residues. Per germline, CDR1 MNHEY and CDR2 SVGEGT. The receptor was derived from a man in his fifties or sixties who received an inactivated influenza vaccine. This specimen was PBMCs from blood, taken 14 days before vaccination. The rearrangement uses TRBV6-2 or TRBV6-3 and TRBJ2-1, with 8 positions matching TRBD1. The CDR3 here is CASRHWTGSNEQFF. The CDR3 DNA follows: TGTGCCAGCAGACACTGGACAGGGTCGAATGAGCAGTTCTTC.